This T cell receptor beta chain was sequenced during a study of T cell responses to AZD1222 COVID-19 vaccine. Study-level findings and limits: Only 5 or 6 people who got AZD1222 tested seropositive at baseline.

As to this clone: Its cognate antigen is unknown.

Assay: immunoSEQ multiplex PCR; the TCRdb copy retains only in-frame clones and omits some. The table shows some 130,000 clones, with about 90% occurring only once. This CDR3 has 14 amino acids. J was trimmed by 5 bases and V by 6 bases; bases with no gene match: 4. Looked up from germline, CDR1 is LNHDA and CDR2 is SQIVND (reference sequence). This receptor was identified in an adult in good health. Sequences were derived from peripheral blood, sampled on day 0 of AZD1222 vaccination. The V call is TRBV19, the J call TRBJ2-7, with 13 bases that match TRBD2. CDR3 coding DNA: TGTGCCAGTAGACATGGACTAGCGGGAGACGAGCAGTACTTC. The encoded protein is CASRHGLAGDEQYF.